The clone carrying this TCR beta chain has at least ten counts. Its cognate antigen is unknown. These data come from a study of CD8 T cells in ankylosing spondylitis. Study-level findings and limits: Disease-linked clones displayed a CD8+ phenotype and appeared relatively rarely in peripheral blood. Some motif variants were previously reported in reactive arthritis synovial fluid and blood. Roughly eight highly homologous variants made up a TCR beta motif, and this motif appeared characteristic of ankylosing spondylitis blood.

In making TCR beta libraries, quantitative 5'-RACE with molecular barcodes was used. TCRdb re-called the 5' RACE reads through MiXCR, storing one row per CDR3 protein. The top ten hold under 20% of the sample, which has under 850,000 distinct CDR3 sequences, 19% seen once. CDR1 SGDLS and CDR2 YYNGEE come from the germline V gene. J lost 7 bases, V lost 0 bases, and 9 bases had no gene match. This CDR3 is 16 amino acids long. This TCR came from a male donor with ankylosing spondylitis. This chain joins TRBV9 and TRBJ2-1, with 8 bases matching TRBD1. Sample: blood, either unsorted or a sorted T cell fraction (not recorded which). CDR3 nucleotide sequence: TGTGCCAGCAGCGTAGCTGAGAGACAGGGGCAAAATGAGCAGTTCTTC. Translated, it gives CASSVAERQGQNEQFF. The variable domain in full, completed from reference TRBV9 and TRBJ2-1, reads DSGVTQTPKHLITATGQRVTLRCSPRSGDLSVYWYQQSLDQGLQFLIQYYNGEERAKGNILERFSAQQFPDLHSELNLSSLELGDSALYFCASSVAERQGQNEQFFGPGTRLTVL.